This T cell receptor beta chain appears in the sequencing data of a study of blood T cells in healthy people across ages. Background on the study: Capture by template switching was about one barcoded beta molecule per two T cells. Whole-study results and caveats: The study found TCR beta diversity correlated strongly with naive T cell percentage. Expanded clonotype shifts may have been confounded, as the donors had an unknown CMV status.

A second PCR, run for roughly 7 to 11 cycles, used a sample-barcoded 5' primer plus a J-beta primer mix. TCRdb re-called the 5' RACE reads through MiXCR, storing one row per CDR3 protein. The sample carries roughly 790,000 distinct CDR3 sequences, about 42% recorded once. Per germline, CDR1 PRHDT and CDR2 FYEKMQ (reference sequence). Trimming removed 2 bases at V and 7 bases at J, with 18 bases between. The CDR3 contains 15 residues. On this clonotype: Its target is not known.

The genes are TRBV13 and TRBJ2-7; a possible D gene is TRBD1 (5 bases). The sequencing input was blood. This sequence originates from a woman aged 55-70 years in good health. The CDR3 is CASSLLGAANNEQYF. The CDR3 nucleotides read TGTGCCAGCAGCTTATTAGGGGCAGCAAACAATGAGCAGTACTTC.